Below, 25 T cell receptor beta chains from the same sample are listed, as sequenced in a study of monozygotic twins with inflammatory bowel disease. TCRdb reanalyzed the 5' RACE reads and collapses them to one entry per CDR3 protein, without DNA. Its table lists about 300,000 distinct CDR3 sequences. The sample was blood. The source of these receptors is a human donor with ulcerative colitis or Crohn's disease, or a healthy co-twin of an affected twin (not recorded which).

This CDR3 is CASSGELREQYF. The chain combines TRBV5-1 with TRBJ2-7; TCRdb names TRBD1, which stays unverified in the absence of DNA. There are 12 residues in the CDR3. Germline loops: CDR1 SGHRS, CDR2 YFSETQ.

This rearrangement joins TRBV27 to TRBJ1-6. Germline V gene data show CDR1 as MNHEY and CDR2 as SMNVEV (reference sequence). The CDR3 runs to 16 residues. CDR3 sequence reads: CASRYLTSSYNSPLHF.

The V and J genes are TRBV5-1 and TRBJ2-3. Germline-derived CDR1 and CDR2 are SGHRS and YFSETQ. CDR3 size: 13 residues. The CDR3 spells CASSLWRSDTQYF.

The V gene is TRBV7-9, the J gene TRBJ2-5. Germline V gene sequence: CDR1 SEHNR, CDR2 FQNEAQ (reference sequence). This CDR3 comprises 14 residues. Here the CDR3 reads CASSLAVGVETQYF.

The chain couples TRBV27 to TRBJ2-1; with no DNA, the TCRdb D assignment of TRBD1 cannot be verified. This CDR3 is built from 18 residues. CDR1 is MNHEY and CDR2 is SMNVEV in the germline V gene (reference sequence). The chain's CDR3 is CASSSPFGGGNPYNEQFF.

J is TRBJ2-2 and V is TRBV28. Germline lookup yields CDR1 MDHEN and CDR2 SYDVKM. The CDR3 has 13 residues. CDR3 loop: CASRSTVRGELFF. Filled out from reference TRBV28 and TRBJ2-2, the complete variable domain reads DVKVTQSSRYLVKRTGEKVFLECVQDMDHENMFWYRQDPGLGLRLIYFSYDVKMKEKGDIPEGYSVSREKKERFSLILESASTNQTSMYLCASRSTVRGELFFGEGSRLTVL.

This chain's CDR3 is CASSSNRESDTQYF. The chain is built from TRBV12-3 or TRBV12-4 and TRBJ2-3; TCRdb gives TRBD1 as the D gene, but with no DNA this cannot be confirmed. The CDR3 sequence is 14 residues long.

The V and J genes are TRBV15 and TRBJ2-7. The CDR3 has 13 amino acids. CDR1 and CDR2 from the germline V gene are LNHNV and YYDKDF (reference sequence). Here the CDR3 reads CATSREWVGEQYF.

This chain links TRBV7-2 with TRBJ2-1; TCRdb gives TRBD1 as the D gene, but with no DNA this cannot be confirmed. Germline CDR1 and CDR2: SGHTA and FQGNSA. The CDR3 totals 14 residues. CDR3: CASSFRGQNNEQFF. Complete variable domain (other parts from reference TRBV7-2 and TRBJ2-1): GAGVSQSPSNKVTEKGKDVELRCDPISGHTALYWYRQSLGQGLEFLIYFQGNSAPDKSGLPSDRFSAERTGGSVSTLTIQRTQQEDSAVYLCASSFRGQNNEQFFGPGTRLTVL.

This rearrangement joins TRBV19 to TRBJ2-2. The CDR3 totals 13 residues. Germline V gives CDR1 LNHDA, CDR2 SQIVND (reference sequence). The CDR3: CASSIDLTGELFF.

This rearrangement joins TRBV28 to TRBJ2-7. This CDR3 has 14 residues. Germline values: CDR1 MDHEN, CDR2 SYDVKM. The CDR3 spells CASRYPGRPYEQYF. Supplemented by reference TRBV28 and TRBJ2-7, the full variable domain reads DVKVTQSSRYLVKRTGEKVFLECVQDMDHENMFWYRQDPGLGLRLIYFSYDVKMKEKGDIPEGYSVSREKKERFSLILESASTNQTSMYLCASRYPGRPYEQYFGPGTRLTVT.

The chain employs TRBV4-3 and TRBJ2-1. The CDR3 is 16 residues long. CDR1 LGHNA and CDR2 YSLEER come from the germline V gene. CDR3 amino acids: CASSPSFGGLYNEQFF.

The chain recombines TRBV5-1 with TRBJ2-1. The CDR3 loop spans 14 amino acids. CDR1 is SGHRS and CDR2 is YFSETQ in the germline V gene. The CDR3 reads CASREGGPYNEQFF.

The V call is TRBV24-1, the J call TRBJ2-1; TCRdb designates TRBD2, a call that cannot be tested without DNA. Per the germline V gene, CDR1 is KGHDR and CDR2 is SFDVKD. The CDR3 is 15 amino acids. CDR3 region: CATSDTPGTLNEQFF.

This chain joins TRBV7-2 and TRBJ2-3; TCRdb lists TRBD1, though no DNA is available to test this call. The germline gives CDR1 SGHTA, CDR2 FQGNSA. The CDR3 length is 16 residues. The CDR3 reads CASSRNGGVSTDTQYF.

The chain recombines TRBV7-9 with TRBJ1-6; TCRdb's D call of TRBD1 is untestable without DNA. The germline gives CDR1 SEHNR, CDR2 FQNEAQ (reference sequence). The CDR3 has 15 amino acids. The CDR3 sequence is CASSSADRVNSPLHF. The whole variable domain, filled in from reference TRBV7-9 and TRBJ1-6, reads DTGVSQNPRHKITKRGQNVTFRCDPISEHNRLYWYRQTLGQGPEFLTYFQNEAQLEKSRLLSDRFSAERPKGSFSTLEIQRTEQGDSAMYLCASSSADRVNSPLHFGNGTRLTVT.

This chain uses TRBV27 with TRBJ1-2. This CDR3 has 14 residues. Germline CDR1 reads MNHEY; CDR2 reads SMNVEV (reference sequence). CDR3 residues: CASSDRLGHNGYTF.

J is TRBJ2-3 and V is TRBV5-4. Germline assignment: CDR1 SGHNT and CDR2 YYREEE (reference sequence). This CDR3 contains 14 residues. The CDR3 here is CASSFFVSTDTQYF.

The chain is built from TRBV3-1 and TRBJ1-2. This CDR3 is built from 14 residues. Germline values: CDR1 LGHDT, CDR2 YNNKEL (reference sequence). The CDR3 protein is CASSPMDVNYGYTF.

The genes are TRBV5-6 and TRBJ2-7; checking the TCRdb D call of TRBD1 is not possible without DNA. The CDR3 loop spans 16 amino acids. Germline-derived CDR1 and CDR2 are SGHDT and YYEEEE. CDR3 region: CASSLEGGGTQKVQYF. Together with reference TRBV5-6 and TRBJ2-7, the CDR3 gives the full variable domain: DAGVTQSPTHLIKTRGQQVTLRCSPKSGHDTVSWYQQALGQGPQFIFQYYEEEERQRGNFPDRFSGHQFPNYSSELNVNALLLGDSALYLCASSLEGGGTQKVQYFGPGTRLTVT.

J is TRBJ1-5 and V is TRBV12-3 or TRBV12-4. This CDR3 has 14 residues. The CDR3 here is CASGSSNINQPQHF.

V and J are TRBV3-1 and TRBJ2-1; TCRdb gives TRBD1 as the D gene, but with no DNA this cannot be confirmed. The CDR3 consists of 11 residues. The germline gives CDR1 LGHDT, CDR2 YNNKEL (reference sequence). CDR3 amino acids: CASSQGPQQFF.

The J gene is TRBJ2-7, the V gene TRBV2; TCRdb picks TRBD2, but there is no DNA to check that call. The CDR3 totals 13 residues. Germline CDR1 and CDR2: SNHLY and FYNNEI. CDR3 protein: CATGGGITYEQYF.

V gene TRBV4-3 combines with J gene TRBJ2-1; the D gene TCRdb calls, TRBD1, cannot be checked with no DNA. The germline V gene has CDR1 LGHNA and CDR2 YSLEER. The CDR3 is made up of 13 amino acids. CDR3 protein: CASSQEAGVEQFF.

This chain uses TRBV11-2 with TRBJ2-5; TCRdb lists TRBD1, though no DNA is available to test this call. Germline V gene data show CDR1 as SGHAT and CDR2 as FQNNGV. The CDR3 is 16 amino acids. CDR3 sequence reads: CASSSQGGGYQETQYF. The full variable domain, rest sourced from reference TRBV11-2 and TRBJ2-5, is EAGVAQSPRYKIIEKRQSVAFWCNPISGHATLYWYQQILGQGPKLLIQFQNNGVVDDSQLPKDRFSAERLKGVDSTLKIQPAKLEDSAVYLCASSSQGGGYQETQYFGPGTRLLVL.